Shown below are 3 T cell receptor beta chains from a single sample sequenced in a study of blood T cell repertoires in COVID-19 (dated by TCRdb to the early 2020s). Library preparation was by the immunoSEQ multiplex PCR assay. This immuneACCESS table, as held by TCRdb, lists in-frame sequences with V and J called but not all clones. Of the missing ones, under half trace to an unresolved V gene in checked studies; the others have no known cause. The sample contains about 220,000 clones, around four fifths of them found a single time. The ten largest clones add up to around 5.5% of the sample. The source material was peripheral blood. These receptors were collected from a woman aged 55-70 years who had recovered from COVID-19.

This clone was seen a handful of times. The chain couples TRBV4-1 to TRBJ2-7, with 7 bases fitting TRBD1. V lost 1 base to trimming and J lost 10 bases; unmatched junction nucleotides: 4. Germline V gene sequence: CDR1 MGHRA, CDR2 YSYEKL. This CDR3 is built from 12 residues. The CDR3, as DNA: TGCGCCAGCAGCCAAGTTGGGACAGTCCAGTACTTC. It specifies CASSQVGTVQYF.

This chain uses TRBV9 with TRBJ2-7, with D possibly matching TRBD1 (6 bases). Trimming took 4 bases from V and 5 from J, leaving 22 bases between them. Per germline, CDR1 SGDLS and CDR2 YYNGEE. The CDR3 covers 16 residues. The CDR3 here is CASSFSPYPGGNEQYF. The CDR3 DNA sequence: TGTGCCAGCAGCTTCTCTCCCTACCCTGGGGGCAACGAGCAGTACTTC.

The rearrangement joins TRBV30 to TRBJ2-7; TRBD2 might be the D (5 bases). Germline V gene data show CDR1 as GTSNPN and CDR2 as SVGIG (reference sequence). The length of the CDR3 is 13 residues. V was clipped by 0 bases and J by 3 bases, with 9 bases between them. CDR3 amino acids: CAWSVLGLYEQYF. In DNA form, the CDR3 reads TGTGCCTGGAGTGTACTAGGGCTCTACGAGCAGTACTTC. The whole variable domain, remainder taken from reference TRBV30 and TRBJ2-7, is SQTIHQWPATLVQPVGSPLSLECTVEGTSNPNLYWYRQAAGRGLQLLFYSVGIGQISSEVPQNLSASRPQDRQFILSSKKLLLSDSGFYLCAWSVLGLYEQYFGPGTRLTVT.